The clone carrying this T cell receptor (beta chain) occurred many times. CDR3 length equals 13 residues. The J segment lost 5 bases and the V segment lost 3 bases, leaving 1 base of the junction unmatched. The TCRbeta library incorporated unique molecular identifiers. TCRdb re-analysed the PCR reads in MiXCR, keeping a single row per CDR3 protein. The sample records approximately 430,000 distinct CDR3 sequences, roughly 17% being singletons. This record belongs to a study of T-cell reconstitution after alpha-beta-depleted transplantation in children. The receptor's source is a boy in the first two years of life who had a stem cell transplant for Wiskott-Aldrich syndrome, so the T cells may come from the graft donor. Sample: PBMCs, mostly from graft donor cells, taken 360 days after TCRalphabeta/CD19-depleted stem cell transplant. The chain employs TRBV12-3 or TRBV12-4 and TRBJ2-5, with 9 positions matching TRBD2. The DNA for the CDR3 is TGTGCCAGCAGTTTTGGACTAGCGGAGACCCAGTACTTC. Residues: CASSFGLAETQYF.